This TCR beta chain was documented in a study of T-cell memory formation after mild COVID-19 (dated by TCRdb to the early 2020s). About the study as a whole: TCR sequence clusters from the two donors were found to be largely donor specific. T-cell clones expanding and contracting after mild COVID-19 in a couple of donors were tracked by longitudinal TCRalpha and TCRbeta repertoire sequencing. The cohort was made up of two young adult volunteers, one female and one male, who were previously healthy.

The germline ends are 17 bases apart after V is trimmed by 2 bases and J by 6 bases. The CDR3 measures 17 amino acids from cysteine to phenylalanine. Solely the CDR3 DNA is kept, with 51 bases framed from the first base. For CDR1 and CDR2, the germline V gene (reference sequence) lists MNHEY and SMNVEV. This clonotype has only a few counts. It has no known antigen specificity. Base qualities are not recorded, but no much larger clone differs from it by a single base. Sequencing relied on an Illumina NovaSeq 6000. cDNA libraries for TCRalpha and TCRbeta were prepared by 5'RACE using constant-segment primers, with sample barcodes and unique molecular identifiers added. Trizol reagent was used to extract RNA from every sample. Libraries were amplified in two PCR steps, with a second sample barcode and Illumina TruSeq adapters added in the second step. Sequencing of the libraries was done on an Illumina NovaSeq, producing 2 x 150 bp paired-end reads. From the authors' description of their analysis: Reads were demultiplexed and collapsed into UMI-guided consensus sequences with migec v1.2.7. Using mixcr v2.1.11, UMI consensuses were aligned to TRA and TRB V and J templates and then assembled into clonotypes. A clonotype was counted as expanded or contracted only when both edgeR and NoisET called the clonotype significant, with the noise models trained on biological replicates. For edgeR calls, the cutoffs were a false discovery rate-adjusted p below 0.01 and a log2 fold-change threshold of 1. As an exploratory analysis of dynamics, max-normalized trajectories of the 1000 most abundant clonotypes were examined with PCA combined with hierarchical clustering. The CD4 or CD8 phenotype of responding clones was assigned using the separately sequenced CD4+ and CD8+ repertoires. TCRdb passed the public sequencing reads through fastp at Q25 and MiXCR, retaining productive beta sequences. CDR3 protein duplicates are merged, each entry listing the most common genes and DNA. TCRdb's processing, not the study's, gives the V and J calls here. Within this sample are hundreds of thousands of distinct CDR3 sequences, with under 20% of them counted one time only. In total, the top ten clones hold more than 10% of the sample.

Findings and caveats that apply to the study as a whole: Some responding clones were detected in pre-infection memory, which suggested that pre-existing cross-reactive memory T cells had joined the SARS-CoV-2 response. The second-wave clones that peaked on day 37 were not confirmed to be SARS-CoV-2 specific. The study covered only a couple of mild cases, and larger cohorts including severe cases with pre-infection samples were considered necessary. Clones that contracted from day 15 to 85 showed balanced CD4/CD8 phenotypes, whereas a second wave of clones that expanded from day 15 to 37 leaned towards CD4+. Contracting CD4+ clones appeared mostly in the CM and EM memory subsets, whereas CD8+ clones were enriched in EMRA.

PBMCs were isolated by Ficoll-Paque density gradient centrifugation. Source material: PBMCs or a T cell subset sorted from them (not recorded which). The sequence came from an adult woman who had mild COVID-19 (a few samples of this study predate the infection). The sample titles of this study are shuffled in the database, so cell type and time point are left out; the donor was told from shared clones. The chain employs TRBV27 and TRBJ1-6; the D gene cannot be resolved reliably. CDR3 sequence: CASSLLNLPGGNSPLHF. At the DNA level, the sequence is TGTGCCAGCAGTTTACTTAACTTACCCGGCGGTAATTCACCCCTCCACTTT.